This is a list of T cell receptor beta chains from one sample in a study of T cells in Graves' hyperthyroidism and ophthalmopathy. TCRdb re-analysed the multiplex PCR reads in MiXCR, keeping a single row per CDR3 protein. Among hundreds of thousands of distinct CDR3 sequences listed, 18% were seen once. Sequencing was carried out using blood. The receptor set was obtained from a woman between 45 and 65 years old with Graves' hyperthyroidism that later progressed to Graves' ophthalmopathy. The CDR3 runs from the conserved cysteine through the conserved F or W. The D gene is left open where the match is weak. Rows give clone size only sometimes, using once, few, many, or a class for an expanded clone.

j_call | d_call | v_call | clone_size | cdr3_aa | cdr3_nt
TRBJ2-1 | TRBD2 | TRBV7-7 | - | CASSLGSGGNYNEQFF | TGTGCTAGCAGCTTAGGTAGCGGGGGGAACTACAATGAGCAGTTCTTC
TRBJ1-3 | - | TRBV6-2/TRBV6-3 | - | CASSYAVAGNTIYF | TGTGCCAGCAGTTACGCCGTTGCTGGAAACACCATATATTTT
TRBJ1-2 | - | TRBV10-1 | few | CASSETSVGGYTF | TGCGCCAGCAGTGAAACCTCGGTTGGAGGCTACACCTTC
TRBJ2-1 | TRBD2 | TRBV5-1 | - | CASSFTYGGNNNEQFF | TGCGCCAGCAGCTTTACATACGGGGGGAACAACAATGAGCAGTTCTTC
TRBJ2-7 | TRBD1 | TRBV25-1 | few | CASSGYGQGASYEQYF | TGTGCCAGCAGTGGATACGGACAGGGGGCGTCCTACGAGCAGTACTTC
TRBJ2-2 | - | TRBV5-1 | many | CASSPRTTRGTGELFF | TGCGCCAGCAGCCCCAGGACTACCCGAGGCACCGGGGAGCTGTTTTTT
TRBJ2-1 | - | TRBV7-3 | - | CASTEGGGPYNEQFF | TGTGCCAGCACCGAAGGGGGGGGCCCCTACAATGAGCAGTTCTTC
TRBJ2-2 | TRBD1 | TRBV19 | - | CASSMSQGAYGELFF | TGTGCCAGTAGTATGTCCCAGGGGGCATACGGGGAGCTGTTTTTT
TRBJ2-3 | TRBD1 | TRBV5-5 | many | CASSLGTGGRADTQYF | TGTGCCAGCAGCTTGGGGACAGGGGGCAGGGCAGATACGCAGTATTTT
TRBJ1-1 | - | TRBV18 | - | CASSPPWTDNTEAFF | TGTGCCAGCTCACCACCCTGGACAGACAACACTGAAGCTTTCTTT
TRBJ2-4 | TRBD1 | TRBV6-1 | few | CASKGQGKPLAKNIQYF | TGTGCCAGCAAGGGACAGGGGAAGCCTCTAGCCAAAAACATTCAGTACTTC
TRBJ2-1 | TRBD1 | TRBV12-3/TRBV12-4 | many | CASTLTGSLSSYNEQFF | TGTGCCAGCACCCTGACAGGGTCTTTGAGCTCCTACAATGAGCAGTTCTTC
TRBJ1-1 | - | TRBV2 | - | CASRKAQLNTEAFF | TGTGCCAGCAGGAAAGCACAGTTGAACACTGAAGCTTTCTTT
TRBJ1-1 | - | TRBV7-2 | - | CASSLVATNTEAFF | TGTGCCAGCAGCTTAGTCGCAACGAACACTGAAGCTTTCTTT
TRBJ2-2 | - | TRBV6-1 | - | CASSRQYRGAGELFF | TGTGCCAGCAGCCGACAGTACCGAGGCGCCGGGGAGCTGTTTTTT
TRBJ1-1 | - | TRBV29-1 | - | CSVEAGGLLNTEAFF | TGCAGCGTTGAAGCCGGCGGTTTACTGAACACTGAAGCTTTCTTT
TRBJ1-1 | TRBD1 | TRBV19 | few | CASLPGQGAWTEAFF | TGTGCCAGCCTGCCGGGACAGGGGGCGTGGACTGAAGCTTTCTTT
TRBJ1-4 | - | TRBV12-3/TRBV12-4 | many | CASRRRDREKLFF | TGTGCCAGCAGGCGGCGGGATAGGGAAAAACTGTTTTTT
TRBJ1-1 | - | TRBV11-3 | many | CASSFSHMNTEAFF | TGTGCCAGCAGCTTCTCCCACATGAACACTGAAGCTTTCTTT
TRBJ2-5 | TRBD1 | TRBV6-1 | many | CATRQGTGLQETQYF | TGTGCCACCCGTCAAGGGACAGGCCTCCAAGAGACCCAGTACTTC
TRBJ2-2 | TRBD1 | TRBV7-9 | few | CASSGTAGELFF | TGTGCCAGCAGCGGGACAGCCGGGGAGCTGTTTTTT
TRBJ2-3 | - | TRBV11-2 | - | CASSLGLGSEGDTQYF | TGTGCCAGCAGCTTAGGTCTTGGTTCAGAAGGAGATACGCAGTATTTT
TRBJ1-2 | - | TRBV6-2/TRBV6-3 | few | CASSYGFYGYTF | TGTGCCAGCAGTTACGGCTTCTATGGCTACACCTTC
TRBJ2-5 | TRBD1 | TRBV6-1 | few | CASTLDRVGETQYF | TGTGCCAGCACCTTAGACAGGGTGGGGGAGACCCAGTACTTC
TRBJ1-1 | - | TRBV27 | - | CASSVSGERLIAFF | TGTGCCAGCTCGGTCTCCGGGGAGCGGTTGATAGCTTTCTTT
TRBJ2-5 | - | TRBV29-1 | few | CSSKWRARDEETQYF | TGCAGCTCCAAGTGGAGGGCAAGAGATGAGGAGACCCAGTACTTC
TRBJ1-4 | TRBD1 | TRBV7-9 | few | CASSRQGSTNEKLFF | TGTGCCAGCAGCCGACAGGGTTCAACTAATGAAAAACTGTTTTTT
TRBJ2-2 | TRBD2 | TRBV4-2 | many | CASSQGLAENTGELFF | TGTGCCAGCAGCCAAGGACTAGCTGAGAACACCGGGGAGCTGTTTTTT
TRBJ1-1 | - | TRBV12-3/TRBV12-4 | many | CASSAAMNTEAFF | TGTGCCAGTAGTGCCGCGATGAACACTGAAGCTTTCTTT
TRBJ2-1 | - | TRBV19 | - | CASEQGNSPNEQFF | TGTGCCAGCGAACAGGGTAATAGCCCCAATGAGCAGTTCTTC
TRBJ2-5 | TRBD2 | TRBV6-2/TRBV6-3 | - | CASSYSSGGFQETQYF | TGTGCCAGCAGTTACTCAAGCGGGGGGTTCCAAGAGACCCAGTACTTC
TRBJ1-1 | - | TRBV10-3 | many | CAISESSGHTEAFF | TGTGCCATCAGTGAGTCGTCGGGGCACACTGAAGCTTTCTTT
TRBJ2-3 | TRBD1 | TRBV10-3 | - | CAISDSTGGADTQYF | TGTGCCATCAGTGACTCTACAGGGGGCGCAGATACGCAGTATTTT
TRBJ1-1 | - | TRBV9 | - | CASSSDYANTEAFF | TGTGCCAGCAGCTCAGACTACGCCAACACTGAAGCTTTCTTT
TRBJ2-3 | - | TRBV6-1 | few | CASLATDTQYF | TGTGCCAGCCTAGCGACAGATACGCAGTATTTT
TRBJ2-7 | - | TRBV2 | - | CASSVSPMNTEHSYEQYF | TGTGCCAGCAGTGTTTCCCCGATGAACACAGAGCACTCCTACGAGCAGTACTTC
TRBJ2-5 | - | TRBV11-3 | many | CASSLEGGKETQYF | TGTGCCAGCAGCTTAGAAGGGGGGAAGGAGACCCAGTACTTC
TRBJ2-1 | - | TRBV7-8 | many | CASSQTLANEQFF | TGTGCCAGCAGTCAGACACTGGCTAATGAGCAGTTCTTC
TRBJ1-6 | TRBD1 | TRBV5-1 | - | CASSLAEPGQGIPLHF | TGCGCCAGCAGCTTGGCCGAACCGGGACAGGGGATACCCCTCCACTTT
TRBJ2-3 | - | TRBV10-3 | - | CAISEFSTDTQYF | TGTGCCATCAGTGAGTTCAGCACAGATACGCAGTATTTT
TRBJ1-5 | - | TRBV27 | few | CASSLRPGDYSNQPQHF | TGTGCCAGCAGTTTAAGACCCGGAGATTATAGCAATCAGCCCCAGCATTTT
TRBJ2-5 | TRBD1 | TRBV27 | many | CASSPGQGITETQYF | TGTGCCAGCAGCCCAGGACAGGGGATCACAGAGACCCAGTACTTC
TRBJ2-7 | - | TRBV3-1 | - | CASSPELRIYEQYF | TGTGCCAGCAGCCCCGAACTTCGCATCTACGAGCAGTACTTC
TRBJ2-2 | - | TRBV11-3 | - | CASSPSGWRGQTGELFF | TGTGCCAGCAGCCCGTCAGGGTGGAGGGGGCAAACCGGGGAGCTGTTTTTT
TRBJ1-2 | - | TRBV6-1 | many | CASSEPTEGLLYGYTF | TGTGCCAGCAGTGAACCGACAGAGGGGCTTCTCTATGGCTACACCTTC
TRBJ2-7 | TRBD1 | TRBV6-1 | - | CASEAGTESYEQYF | TGTGCCAGCGAAGCCGGGACAGAATCCTACGAGCAGTACTTC
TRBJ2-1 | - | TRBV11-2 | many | CASSLEPGLSYNEQFF | TGTGCCAGCAGCTTGGAACCGGGACTTTCCTACAATGAGCAGTTCTTC
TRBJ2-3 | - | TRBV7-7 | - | CASSKERTTDTQYF | TGTGCTAGCAGCAAAGAGCGAACCACAGATACGCAGTATTTT